This T cell receptor beta chain is drawn from a study of T cells in localized non-small cell lung cancer. With V trimmed by 5 bases and J by 0 bases, 6 bases remained unmatched. The germline V gene has CDR1 SGHTA and CDR2 FQGNSA. The CDR3 spans 16 residues. Here immunoSEQ multiplex PCR was the method, and the copy in TCRdb shows in-frame clones only, minus some. This table has approximately 30,000 clones, 80% to 90% appearing once. Study observations and caveats: A median approximately 57 of the top 100 tumor clones appeared in adjacent lung.

Concerning this clone itself: As yet, its antigen is unknown.

The sequence derives from a woman aged 18-50 years with stage I lung adenocarcinoma. This sequence joins TRBV7-2 and TRBJ2-3; TRBD2 matches at 9 bases. Material: peripheral blood, obtained before any cancer treatment. CDR3 nucleotide sequence: TGTGCCAGCAGCCGACTAGCGGTCCCTAGCACAGATACGCAGTATTTT. It is translated as CASSRLAVPSTDTQYF.